Below are 29 T cell receptor beta chains sequenced from a single sample in a study of blood T cell repertoires in COVID-19. Some clones are missing from TCRdb's copy, which holds only in-frame ones; the method was immunoSEQ multiplex PCR. Found here are about 83,000 clones, approximately 90% of them singletons; the top ten hold around 2.9%. What was sequenced was peripheral blood. The receptors here all came from a woman aged 50 to 60 with active or convalescent COVID-19.

V usage is TRBV19 and J usage is TRBJ2-6; 8 bases align to TRBD1. CDR3 length equals 15 residues. Germline loops: CDR1 LNHDA, CDR2 SQIVND (reference sequence). Unmatched junction bases numbered 2, after V lost 7 bases and J lost 0 bases. For the CDR3, the DNA is TGTGCCAGTACGGACAGGGTCTCTGGGGCCAACGTCCTGACTTTC. This sequence encodes CASTDRVSGANVLTF.

This chain joins TRBV18 and TRBJ2-1; TRBD2 agrees at 11 bases. V dropped 2 bases and J dropped 4; count of bases not matched to a gene: 4. Germline V gene sequence: CDR1 KGHSH, CDR2 LQKENI. The CDR3 consists of 16 residues. The CDR3 sequence: CASSPYLAGGYNEQFF. CDR3 nucleotide sequence: TGTGCCAGCTCACCATATCTAGCGGGGGGATACAATGAGCAGTTCTTC.

The V call is TRBV19, the J call TRBJ2-1; 7 positions match TRBD1. CDR1 and CDR2 (germline): LNHDA, SQIVND (reference sequence). The V gene end was trimmed by 5 bases and the J gene end by 5 bases; junction bases not matched to a gene: 6. This CDR3 spans 14 amino acids. CDR3 loop: CASSRRTGNNEQFF. Here the CDR3 DNA reads TGTGCCAGTAGTCGACGGACAGGTAACAATGAGCAGTTCTTC.

This clone has more than one count but fewer than ten. This sequence joins TRBV9 and TRBJ1-1; 7 bases are a match to TRBD1. Germline CDR1 SGDLS, CDR2 YYNGEE. V was clipped by 3 bases and J by 0 bases; unmatched bases: 8. The CDR3 consists of 16 residues. CDR3 nucleotide sequence: TGTGCCAGCAGCGCAAGAGGGGACAGTATGAACACTGAAGCTTTCTTT. It is translated as CASSARGDSMNTEAFF.

The J gene is TRBJ2-2, the V gene TRBV5-1; the D is unclear. CDR1 is SGHRS and CDR2 is YFSETQ in the germline V gene. CDR3 length: 13 residues. Trimming left V 3 bases short and J 6 bases short, with 9 bases between. The CDR3 DNA sequence: TGCGCCAGCAGCTCGACAACCGCCGGGGAGCTGTTTTTT. Its translation is CASSSTTAGELFF. Filled out from reference TRBV5-1 and TRBJ2-2, the complete variable domain reads KAGVTQTPRYLIKTRGQQVTLSCSPISGHRSVSWYQQTPGQGLQFLFEYFSETQRNKGNFPGRFSGRQFSNSRSEMNVSTLELGDSALYLCASSSTTAGELFFGEGSRLTVL.

The chain has TRBV18 and TRBJ1-1, with D possibly being TRBD1 (6 bases). This CDR3 has 14 amino acids. V dropped 6 bases and J dropped 1 base, with 12 bases sitting between them. Germline CDR1 is KGHSH and CDR2 is LQKENI. DNA for the CDR3: TGTGCCAGCTCCCGAGGGACACCGAACACTGAAGCTTTCTTT. Amino acid sequence: CASSRGTPNTEAFF. The full variable domain, rest sourced from reference TRBV18 and TRBJ1-1, is NAGVMQNPRHLVRRRGQEARLRCSPMKGHSHVYWYRQLPEEGLKFMVYLQKENIIDESGMPKERFSAEFPKEGPSILRIQQVVRGDSAAYFCASSRGTPNTEAFFGQGTRLTVV.

This clone was detected only once. The gene calls are TRBV6-6 and TRBJ2-2; D unresolved. Germline CDR1 MNHNY, CDR2 SVGAGI (reference sequence). This CDR3 comprises 13 residues. V lost 2 bases and J 5 bases, leaving 6 bases between the germline ends. The DNA for the CDR3 is TGTGCCAGCAGTTACCTCCCGACCGGGGAGCTGTTTTTT. This encodes CASSYLPTGELFF.

This chain uses TRBV5-4 with TRBJ2-7, with 7 positions matching TRBD1. The germline gives CDR1 SGHNT, CDR2 YYREEE (reference sequence). The CDR3 is made up of 15 amino acids. V shed 4 bases, J shed 1 base, and the junction held 8 bases outside the gene matches. CDR3 in DNA: TGTGCCAGCAGCCCCGGGACAGACCTTTCCTACGAGCAGTACTTC. It encodes CASSPGTDLSYEQYF.

The chain employs TRBV4-2 and TRBJ2-1; D may be TRBD2 (7 bases). The length of the CDR3 is 16 residues. Germline V lookup: CDR1 LGHNA, CDR2 YNFKEQ. The V end was cut by 0 bases, the J end by 6 bases, with 15 bases between. CDR3: CASSQDSWGGRNEQFF. Written as DNA, the CDR3 is TGTGCCAGCAGCCAAGATAGCTGGGGGGGGCGCAATGAGCAGTTCTTC.

Here the CDR3 reads CATSRRGGEAFF. The CDR3 nucleotides are TGTGCCACCAGCAGAAGGGGCGGTGAAGCTTTCTTT. The V and J genes are TRBV15 and TRBJ1-1; D may be TRBD1 (5 bases). In germline, CDR1 is LNHNV, CDR2 YYDKDF (reference sequence). V shed 2 bases and J shed 7 bases, with 8 bases lying between them. CDR3 length: 12 amino acids.

This chain links TRBV20-1 with TRBJ1-5; tentatively, D is TRBD1 (6 bases). The V and J ends lost 3 bases and 0 bases respectively, with 12 bases between them. CDR1 DFQATT and CDR2 SNEGSKA come from the germline V gene (reference sequence). This CDR3 contains 15 residues. In DNA, the CDR3 is TGCAGTGCTAGTACGCCGGGACATAGCAATCAGCCCCAGCATTTT. Amino acid sequence: CSASTPGHSNQPQHF.

J is TRBJ2-5 and V is TRBV10-3, with TRBD2 identical over 14 bases. With 6 bases clipped from V and 7 bases from J, the junction kept 7 bases outside the gene matches. The germline V gene encodes CDR1 ENHRY and CDR2 SYGVKD. The CDR3 runs to 15 residues. CDR3 in amino acids: CAIRTSGGVEGTQYF. The CDR3 DNA reads TGTGCCATCAGGACTAGCGGGGGGGTAGAAGGGACCCAGTACTTC.

The CDR3 DNA reads as TGCGCCAGCAGCCCCAGAACCCTGAGGAATGAGCAGTTCTTC. Its translation: CASSPRTLRNEQFF. The chain employs TRBV5-1 and TRBJ2-1, with unresolved D. The V and J ends lost 4 bases and 7 bases respectively, with 15 bases between them. This CDR3 region has 14 residues. The germline CDR1 and CDR2 sequences are SGHRS and YFSETQ.

The chain is built from TRBV29-1 and TRBJ1-3; 9 bases line up with TRBD1. Trimming cost V 2 bases and J 4 bases; bases outside gene matches: 9. Looked up from germline, CDR1 is SQVTM and CDR2 is ANQGSEA. CDR3 length: 16 residues. The CDR3 DNA follows: TGCAGCGTTGAAAAGTGGACAGGGGCTTTGGGAAACACCATATATTTT. Amino acids: CSVEKWTGALGNTIYF.

V usage is TRBV5-1 and J usage is TRBJ1-5; 10 positions agree with TRBD1. The V segment lost 0 bases and the J segment 4 bases; nucleotides outside the gene matches: 1. Germline V CDR1 and CDR2: SGHRS, YFSETQ. The CDR3 loop spans 15 amino acids. CDR3 residues: CASSLEGQGNQPQHF. The CDR3 coding sequence is TGCGCCAGCAGCTTGGAGGGACAGGGGAATCAGCCCCAGCATTTT.

V usage is TRBV4-1 and J usage is TRBJ2-5, with 7 nucleotides matching TRBD2. The CDR3 length is 14 residues. Germline V CDR1 and CDR2: MGHRA, YSYEKL. After removal of 1 base from V and 4 bases from J, the junction contained 3 bases not matched to a gene. CDR3 sequence reads: CASSQGTRTETQYF. In DNA, the CDR3 is TGCGCCAGCAGCCAAGGGACTAGAACAGAGACCCAGTACTTC.

The J gene is TRBJ2-3, the V gene TRBV7-2, with a possible D match to TRBD1 (5 bases). Trimming removed 4 bases at V and 2 bases at J, with 16 bases between. The CDR3 contains 16 residues. CDR1 is SGHTA and CDR2 is FQGNSA in the germline V gene. This CDR3 reads CASSSRAGQITDTQYF. CDR3 bases: TGTGCCAGCAGCTCCCGTGCAGGGCAAATCACAGATACGCAGTATTTT.

The V gene is TRBV7-9, the J gene TRBJ2-5, with 7 bases aligning to TRBD1. The CDR3 spans 14 residues. Per germline, CDR1 SEHNR and CDR2 FQNEAQ (reference sequence). V was pared by 3 bases and J by 4 bases, with 5 bases of the junction left unmatched. This chain's CDR3 is CASSLGDRRETQYF. The CDR3 DNA follows: TGTGCCAGCAGCTTGGGGGACAGACGAGAGACCCAGTACTTC.

The chain uses TRBV5-8 and TRBJ2-3, with 10 nucleotides matching TRBD2. Germline CDR1 SGHTS, CDR2 YDEGEE. Trimming cost V 5 bases and J 0 bases; bases outside gene matches: 12. This CDR3 contains 18 residues. CDR3: CASRPTPGLATSTDTQYF. The CDR3 DNA reads TGTGCCAGCAGACCTACTCCGGGACTAGCGACAAGCACAGATACGCAGTATTTT.

Only a few counts were recorded for this clone. CDR3 protein: CASSIDRLYGYTF. CDR3 bases: TGTGCCAGTAGTATCGACAGGCTCTATGGCTACACCTTC. The J gene is TRBJ1-2, the V gene TRBV19, with a weak D call TRBD1 (6 bases). V lost 3 bases and J 4 bases, leaving 9 bases between the germline ends. The length of the CDR3 is 13 residues. Germline CDR1 and CDR2: LNHDA and SQIVND (reference sequence).

CDR3 loop: CASRLGAILMNTEAFF. In DNA form, the CDR3 reads TGTGCCAGTAGGTTAGGGGCGATATTAATGAACACTGAAGCTTTCTTT. The chain couples TRBV19 to TRBJ1-1, with D tentatively TRBD1 (5 bases). The ends were cut back, 6 bases at V and 0 bases at J, with 17 bases in the middle. Looked up from germline, CDR1 is LNHDA and CDR2 is SQIVND (reference sequence). This CDR3 has 16 amino acids.

The CDR3 coding sequence is TGTGCCAGCTCACAAAGCAAGGGACAGGGGGCTTATGGCTACACCTTC. It translates to CASSQSKGQGAYGYTF. V gene TRBV18 combines with J gene TRBJ1-2, with TRBD1 matching over 12 bases. V gave up 4 bases and J gave up 5 bases; unmatched junction bases: 8. Germline V gene data show CDR1 as KGHSH and CDR2 as LQKENI. The CDR3 extends over 16 amino acids.

The rearrangement uses TRBV2 and TRBJ2-7; TRBD1 is a possible D gene (6 bases). Trimming left V 7 bases short and J 0 bases short, with 7 bases between. The CDR3 is 12 amino acids. CDR1 SNHLY and CDR2 FYNNEI come from the germline V gene. As DNA, the CDR3 is TGTGCCAGCAACAGGGCCTCCTACGAGCAGTACTTC. Amino acid sequence: CASNRASYEQYF.

This chain connects TRBV10-3 to TRBJ2-7; unclear D gene. Per the germline V gene, CDR1 is ENHRY and CDR2 is SYGVKD. V was clipped by 6 bases and J by 0 bases, with 9 bases between them. This CDR3 region has 13 residues. The CDR3 nucleotides are TGTGCCATCAGCAACAGTGTCTCCTACGAGCAGTACTTC. Protein product: CAISNSVSYEQYF.

The chain links TRBV30 to TRBJ2-2; perhaps TRBD1 as D (5 bases). The V end lost 3 bases, the J end lost 5 bases, and 13 bases lay between the germline ends. The germline gives CDR1 GTSNPN, CDR2 SVGIG (reference sequence). The CDR3 extends over 14 amino acids. CDR3 nucleotides: TGTGCCTGGAGGACGTCAGGGTGGACCGGGGAGCTGTTTTTT. It translates to CAWRTSGWTGELFF.

This clone was recorded a few times. The chain links TRBV4-1 to TRBJ1-1; D remains unclear. CDR3 length equals 14 residues. Trimming took 2 bases from V and 12 from J, leaving 19 bases between them. CDR1 is MGHRA, CDR2 YSYEKL, per germline. This chain's CDR3 is CASSQKVLEATTFF. The CDR3 DNA reads TGCGCCAGCAGCCAAAAGGTCCTCGAGGCAACAACTTTCTTT.

V and J are TRBV18 and TRBJ1-5; D uncertain. The germline CDR1 and CDR2 sequences are KGHSH and LQKENI. The ends were cut back, 2 bases at V and 0 bases at J, with 20 bases in the middle. This CDR3 is 19 amino acids long. The CDR3 DNA follows: TGTGCCAGCTCACCAATGATTTCTGGCAGGCTGAATAGCAATCAGCCCCAGCATTTT. Its protein product is CASSPMISGRLNSNQPQHF.

This chain links TRBV4-3 with TRBJ2-7, with D tentatively TRBD2 (7 bases). The V gene's germline CDR1 is LGHNA and CDR2 YSLEER. This CDR3 has 14 amino acids. V lost 7 bases to trimming and J lost 7 bases, with 20 bases between them. Written as DNA, the CDR3 is TGCGCCAGCACTGTGGGGGGGCCTCAAAAGGAGCAGTACTTC. Its translation: CASTVGGPQKEQYF.

This clone was seen just once. The chain couples TRBV7-2 to TRBJ1-3; D is perhaps TRBD1 (6 bases). The ends were cut back, 4 bases at V and 8 bases at J, with 15 bases in the middle. The CDR3 sequence is 14 residues long. CDR1 and CDR2 (germline): SGHTA, FQGNSA. CDR3 residues: CASSSGEGSDTIYF. The DNA for the CDR3 is TGTGCCAGCAGCTCAGGGGAGGGCAGCGACACCATATATTTT.